This entry lists 15 T cell receptor beta chains sequenced from one sample in a study of T cells expressing NK-cell markers (dated by TCRdb to between 2020 and 2021). Libraries were built with 5' RACE. Reads for this sample came from an Illumina HiSeq 2000. After TCRdb reprocessed the reads, each CDR3 protein sequence was kept as one row, without DNA. The sample's records list 250,000 to 300,000 distinct CDR3 sequences. The ten largest clones represent around 4.2% of the sample. Sequencing input: blood T cells: a sorted CD56 or NKG2C T cell subset, CD4+ or CD8+ T cells, or bulk PBMC T cells (not recorded which). These receptors all come from a woman between 18 and 70 years old in good health.

This chain uses TRBV7-2 with TRBJ2-2; TCRdb names TRBD2, which stays unverified in the absence of DNA. Germline lookup yields CDR1 SGHTA and CDR2 FQGNSA. There are 15 residues in the CDR3. CDR3 loop: CASSLRGLGGGELFF.

The chain links TRBV10-3 to TRBJ1-6; TCRdb's assignment of TRBD1 cannot be checked, as there is no DNA. This CDR3 is built from 15 residues. Germline CDR1 reads ENHRY; CDR2 reads SYGVKD. The CDR3 loop is CAISPRTGGGSPLHF.

This chain uses TRBV6-2 or TRBV6-3 with TRBJ2-7; as DNA is missing, the TRBD2 call by TCRdb cannot be tested. From germline, CDR1 is MNHEY and CDR2 SVGEGT. CDR3 length: 14 residues. The CDR3 spells CASVGTSGSWEQYF.

This rearrangement joins TRBV10-2 to TRBJ2-5; TCRdb designates TRBD1, a call that cannot be tested without DNA. The CDR3 length is 15 residues. CDR1 is WSHSY and CDR2 is SAAADI in the germline V gene. The CDR3 region is CASSDQSGGRGTQYF.

The V and J genes are TRBV29-1 and TRBJ1-1; there is no DNA to check the TCRdb D call of TRBD1. The CDR3 contains 13 residues. Per germline, CDR1 SQVTM and CDR2 ANQGSEA. CDR3: CSGQGQADTEAFF.

The V call is TRBV29-1, the J call TRBJ2-1. Germline assignment: CDR1 SQVTM and CDR2 ANQGSEA. The CDR3 has 13 amino acids. The CDR3 protein is CSGAGATYNEQFF.

The J gene is TRBJ2-3, the V gene TRBV7-7; without DNA, the TCRdb call of TRBD1 cannot be checked. The CDR3 length is 15 residues. CDR1 and CDR2 from the germline V gene are SSHAT and FNYEAQ (reference sequence). The CDR3 spells CASSGTDLPTDTQYF.

The rearrangement joins TRBV20-1 to TRBJ2-6. The CDR3 totals 18 residues. Germline CDR1 is DFQATT and CDR2 is SNEGSKA (reference sequence). CDR3: CSARAQPLTGFGANVLTF.

V gene TRBV5-1 combines with J gene TRBJ1-3; no DNA is available, so the TRBD1 call from TCRdb remains unchecked. The CDR3 length is 18 residues. Germline CDR1 and CDR2: SGHRS and YFSETQ. The CDR3 region is CASSAAPGGHLSGNTIYF.

The chain has TRBV28 and TRBJ2-7; the TCRdb D gene call, TRBD2, has no DNA to confirm it. The CDR3 runs to 14 residues. Germline values: CDR1 MDHEN, CDR2 SYDVKM. CDR3 region: CASSLGGSRDEQYF.

J is TRBJ2-5 and V is TRBV2; the TCRdb D gene call, TRBD2, has no DNA to confirm it. The CDR3 has 15 amino acids. Germline V CDR1 and CDR2: SNHLY, FYNNEI. The CDR3 loop is CASRVKRGGQETQYF. The complete variable domain, with remaining parts taken from reference TRBV2 and TRBJ2-5, reads EPEVTQTPSHQVTQMGQEVILRCVPISNHLYFYWYRQILGQKVEFLVSFYNNEISEKSEIFDDQFSVERPDGSNFTLKIRSTKLEDSAMYFCASRVKRGGQETQYFGPGTRLLVL.

The chain joins TRBV20-1 to TRBJ2-3; the D call of TRBD2 rests on TCRdb alone, since no DNA is present to check it. The CDR3 totals 15 residues. CDR1 DFQATT and CDR2 SNEGSKA come from the germline V gene (reference sequence). The chain's CDR3 is CSAQKTSGYTDTQYF.

The rearrangement uses TRBV3-1 and TRBJ2-6; TCRdb's assignment of TRBD1 cannot be checked, as there is no DNA. CDR1 and CDR2 (germline): LGHDT, YNNKEL (reference sequence). The CDR3 is 16 residues long. The CDR3 here is CASSQVAPSGANVLTF. The whole variable domain, filled in from reference TRBV3-1 and TRBJ2-6, reads DTAVSQTPKYLVTQMGNDKSIKCEQNLGHDTMYWYKQDSKKFLKIMFSYNNKELIINETVPNRFSPKSPDKAHLNLHINSLELGDSAVYFCASSQVAPSGANVLTFGAGSRLTVL.

The CDR3 sequence is CASSLLAGNYNEQFF. V usage is TRBV27 and J usage is TRBJ2-1; TCRdb's D gene call, TRBD1, goes unchecked for lack of DNA. Germline CDR1 and CDR2: MNHEY and SMNVEV (reference sequence). The CDR3 totals 15 residues.

The CDR3 spells CASSLPRAGTFRETQYF. V is TRBV3-1 and J is TRBJ2-5; TCRdb picks TRBD2, but there is no DNA to check that call. The V gene's germline CDR1 is LGHDT and CDR2 YNNKEL (reference sequence). The CDR3 has 17 amino acids.